The 27 T cell receptor beta chains below come from one sample, sequenced in a study of blood T cell repertoires in COVID-19. Sequenced by immunoSEQ multiplex PCR; TCRdb stores in-frame clones only, minus some. The sample lists around 200,000 clones, around 85% occurring once. The sequencing sample was made of peripheral blood. The receptor set was obtained from a woman aged 80 or older with acute or convalescent COVID-19.

The chain is built from TRBV11-2 and TRBJ1-1; TRBD1 is a possible D gene (5 bases). V dropped 5 bases and J dropped 5 bases, with 18 bases sitting between them. In germline, CDR1 is SGHAT, CDR2 FQNNGV. CDR3 length: 15 residues. The CDR3 spells CASSPGSAMRTEAFF. CDR3 DNA: TGTGCCAGCAGCCCAGGGTCTGCCATGAGGACTGAAGCTTTCTTT.

The chain combines TRBV19 with TRBJ1-4, with D possibly being TRBD1 (5 bases). There are 13 residues in the CDR3. V lost 4 bases, J lost 6 bases, and 9 bases lay in between. CDR1 and CDR2 (germline): LNHDA, SQIVND (reference sequence). CDR3 sequence reads: CASSRGDDEKLFF. As DNA, the CDR3 is TGTGCCAGTAGTAGGGGGGACGATGAAAAACTGTTTTTT.

There are a few counts of this clone. V gene TRBV2 combines with J gene TRBJ2-2; 8 nucleotides agree with TRBD2. Trimming at V came to 7 bases and at J to 5 bases, leaving 3 bases not matched to a gene. CDR3 length: 13 amino acids. The germline V gene encodes CDR1 SNHLY and CDR2 FYNNEI. CDR3 in amino acids: CASTQRGTGELFF. In nucleotides, the CDR3 is TGTGCCAGCACCCAGCGGGGGACCGGGGAGCTGTTTTTT.

V and J are TRBV7-3 and TRBJ1-1; 12 nucleotides agree with TRBD1. After removal of 5 bases from V and 8 bases from J, the junction contained 3 bases not matched to a gene. The CDR3 spans 13 residues. Per germline, CDR1 SGHTA and CDR2 FQGTGA. CDR3 nucleotides: TGTGCCAGCAGCGCCGGGACAGGGGGCGAAGCTTTCTTT. Protein: CASSAGTGGEAFF.

The rearrangement links TRBV5-6 to TRBJ2-1; tentatively, D is TRBD2 (5 bases). Trimming took off 0 bases at V and 7 bases at J, with 11 bases between the two ends. This CDR3 is 14 amino acids long. Germline loops: CDR1 SGHDT, CDR2 YYEEEE. The chain's CDR3 is CASSLEERLNEQFF. The CDR3 DNA is TGTGCCAGCAGCTTGGAGGAGCGGCTGAATGAGCAGTTCTTC.

This chain joins TRBV19 and TRBJ1-2; D remains unclear. The CDR3 sequence is 18 residues long. V shed 2 bases and J shed 3 bases, with 22 bases lying between them. Per germline, CDR1 LNHDA and CDR2 SQIVND (reference sequence). CDR3: CASSIRFWSSPRDYGYTF. DNA of the CDR3: TGTGCCAGTAGTATAAGGTTTTGGTCCTCCCCGAGGGACTATGGCTACACCTTC.

The chain couples TRBV11-2 to TRBJ1-1; no clear D. CDR3 size: 12 residues. Deletions cut 7 bases from V and 5 bases from J, with 11 bases between. Germline V lookup: CDR1 SGHAT, CDR2 FQNNGV. The CDR3 DNA reads TGTGCCAGCACCCTAAGCGCGACTGAAGCTTTCTTT. Its translation is CASTLSATEAFF.

The V gene is TRBV7-8, the J gene TRBJ2-2; 10 bases fit TRBD1. The germline gives CDR1 SGHVS, CDR2 FQNEAQ. The CDR3 covers 18 residues. Trimming took 3 bases from V and 0 from J; bases not matched to a gene: 7. CDR3 sequence: CASSLTGGTGANTGELFF. The DNA for the CDR3 is TGTGCCAGCAGCTTGACAGGGGGCACGGGAGCGAACACCGGGGAGCTGTTTTTT.

The chain is built from TRBV19 and TRBJ2-7; TRBD1 is a possible D gene (6 bases). This CDR3 region has 19 residues. Trimming shortened V by 4 bases and J by 0 bases, and 25 bases separated the two germline ends. Germline CDR1 LNHDA, CDR2 SQIVND (reference sequence). The CDR3 protein is CASSSPGANFPPYSYEQYF. The CDR3 DNA reads as TGTGCCAGTAGTAGTCCAGGGGCCAACTTTCCCCCCTACTCCTACGAGCAGTACTTC.

The V gene is TRBV30, the J gene TRBJ1-2; 7 nucleotides align to TRBD1. Germline values: CDR1 GTSNPN, CDR2 SVGIG (reference sequence). This CDR3 is 12 amino acids long. The V gene end was trimmed by 2 bases and the J gene end by 5 bases; junction bases not matched to a gene: 2. The CDR3 is CAWSPTGYGYTF. The CDR3 DNA reads as TGTGCCTGGAGTCCGACAGGGTATGGCTACACCTTC.

In this sample, this clone turned up a few times. This sequence joins TRBV29-1 and TRBJ2-6; weak D call: TRBD1 (5 bases). The ends were cut back, 6 bases at V and 0 bases at J, with 12 bases in the middle. The V gene's germline CDR1 is SQVTM and CDR2 ANQGSEA. The CDR3 contains 15 residues. The CDR3 region is CSVQTANSGANVLTF. DNA for the CDR3: TGCAGCGTCCAGACAGCTAACTCTGGGGCCAACGTCCTGACTTTC.

V gene TRBV9 combines with J gene TRBJ2-2, with a weak D call TRBD2 (5 bases). In germline, CDR1 is SGDLS, CDR2 YYNGEE. The CDR3 is 16 residues long. Deletions cut 2 bases from V and 0 bases from J, with 11 bases between. CDR3 sequence reads: CASSVRGDANTGELFF. The CDR3 nucleotides are TGTGCCAGCAGCGTTCGGGGAGACGCGAACACCGGGGAGCTGTTTTTT.

The V call is TRBV30, the J call TRBJ1-6; TRBD1 aligns across 12 bases. This CDR3 is built from 16 residues. Germline V gene sequence: CDR1 GTSNPN, CDR2 SVGIG (reference sequence). V trimming: 6 bases; J trimming: 9 bases; junction bases outside the gene matches: 12. The CDR3 DNA follows: TGTGCCTGCACGGGACAGGGGGCTCCCTTTGGTTCACCCCTCCACTTT. The encoded protein is CACTGQGAPFGSPLHF.

CDR3: CASHDTPTEAFF. The CDR3 bases are TGTGCCAGCCACGACACTCCCACTGAAGCTTTCTTT. The chain uses TRBV2 and TRBJ1-1; D call uncertain. Between the trimmed V and J ends, which lost 8 bases and 4 bases, there was a span of 11 bases. The CDR3 loop spans 12 amino acids. CDR1 SNHLY and CDR2 FYNNEI come from the germline V gene.

This CDR3 reads CASSDTRDRRYNEQFF. In DNA, the CDR3 is TGTGCCAGCAGTGACACAAGGGACAGGAGATACAATGAGCAGTTCTTC. This rearrangement joins TRBV6-4 to TRBJ2-1, with 8 nucleotides matching TRBD1. CDR3 length: 16 residues. V dropped 2 bases and J dropped 4; count of bases not matched to a gene: 7. The V gene's germline CDR1 is MRHNA and CDR2 SNTAGT.

CDR3 in DNA: TGTGCCAGCAGTCAAACCCAGGGACAGGGTTCAACCGGGGAGCTGTTTTTT. Translated, it gives CASSQTQGQGSTGELFF. The chain combines TRBV27 with TRBJ2-2; 9 bases agree with TRBD1. Per the germline V gene, CDR1 is MNHEY and CDR2 is SMNVEV (reference sequence). CDR3 size: 17 residues. J gave up 5 bases and V 5 bases, and 12 bases lay outside the gene matches.

The gene calls are TRBV4-2 and TRBJ1-2; D is undetermined. This CDR3 spans 12 amino acids. Trimming took 3 bases from V and 8 from J, leaving 10 bases between them. The germline CDR1 and CDR2 sequences are LGHNA and YNFKEQ. This CDR3 reads CASSHTDSGYTF. CDR3 sequence (DNA): TGTGCCAGCAGCCACACGGACTCGGGCTACACCTTC.

The chain uses TRBV3-1 (or the pseudogene TRBV3-2) and TRBJ2-3, with 7 nucleotides matching TRBD2. The CDR3 is 18 amino acids. Trimming cost V 1 base and J 0 bases; bases outside gene matches: 10. Germline V CDR1 and CDR2: LGHDT, YNNKEL (reference sequence). The CDR3: CASSQAGLGLGSTDTQYF. The CDR3 nucleotides read TGTGCCAGCAGCCAAGCCGGACTAGGATTGGGAAGCACAGATACGCAGTATTTT.

The chain carries TRBV5-1 and TRBJ2-5, with TRBD2 matching 11 bases. J was trimmed by 6 bases and V by 6 bases; bases with no gene match: 7. Per germline, CDR1 SGHRS and CDR2 YFSETQ. The CDR3 has 14 amino acids. The CDR3 sequence is CASKITSGGKTQYF. For the CDR3, the DNA is TGCGCCAGCAAAATTACTAGCGGGGGTAAGACCCAGTACTTC.

The chain is built from TRBV13 and TRBJ2-7; TRBD2 matches 8 bases. J lost 4 bases, V lost 5 bases, and 10 bases had no gene match. Germline V CDR1 and CDR2: PRHDT, FYEKMQ (reference sequence). This CDR3 comprises 15 residues. The CDR3 DNA is TGTGCCAGCAGCCCCCGGGGGCGGGGGGTATACGAGCAGTACTTC. It encodes CASSPRGRGVYEQYF.

V usage is TRBV5-6 and J usage is TRBJ1-4; 8 bases are a match to TRBD1. After removal of 4 bases from V and 0 bases from J, the junction contained 5 bases not matched to a gene. Germline CDR1 is SGHDT and CDR2 is YYEEEE. CDR3 length equals 16 residues. The CDR3 DNA reads TGTGCCAGCAGCCCGGGACAGGAGACAACTAATGAAAAACTGTTTTTT. This encodes CASSPGQETTNEKLFF.

The rearrangement uses TRBV6-5 and TRBJ1-2; 10 positions match TRBD1. Germline V gives CDR1 MNHEY, CDR2 SVGAGI. The ends lost 2 bases at V and 4 bases at J; junction bases unmatched: 4. The CDR3 runs to 15 residues. The CDR3 bases are TGTGCCAGCAGTTACACAGGACAGGGGGTCTATGGCTACACCTTC. Protein: CASSYTGQGVYGYTF.

V is TRBV3-1 (or the pseudogene TRBV3-2) and J is TRBJ1-4, with 7 bases lining up with TRBD1. The CDR3 runs to 15 residues. Trimming removed 6 bases from V and 6 bases from J; junction bases left unmatched: 10. CDR1 LGHDT and CDR2 YNNKEL come from the germline V gene (reference sequence). CDR3 loop: CASRPTMTGHEKLFF. The CDR3 DNA reads TGTGCCAGCAGGCCAACGATGACAGGGCATGAAAAACTGTTTTTT.

The V and J genes are TRBV5-1 and TRBJ2-1; 10 bases are a match to TRBD2. The germline gives CDR1 SGHRS, CDR2 YFSETQ. Trimming removed 1 base from V and 5 bases from J; junction bases left unmatched: 6. There are 16 residues in the CDR3. This CDR3 reads CASSLRLGTSDNEQFF. The CDR3 DNA reads as TGCGCCAGCAGCTTGCGTCTCGGGACTAGCGACAATGAGCAGTTCTTC.

The rearrangement uses TRBV12-3 or TRBV12-4 and TRBJ1-5; D is ambiguous. The germline V and J ends were trimmed by 0 bases and 5 bases, with 5 bases remaining between them. The CDR3 totals 13 residues. CDR3 sequence reads: CASSLASDQPQHF. The CDR3 bases are TGTGCCAGCAGTTTAGCGTCCGATCAGCCCCAGCATTTT.

In DNA form, the CDR3 reads TGTGCCAGCAGCCAATTCCTTAGGGACAGGGAGACCGGGGAGCTGTTTTTT. Its translation is CASSQFLRDRETGELFF. The chain combines TRBV3-1 (or the pseudogene TRBV3-2) with TRBJ2-2; TRBD1 matches at 9 bases. Germline V gives CDR1 LGHDT, CDR2 YNNKEL (reference sequence). J lost 5 bases, V lost 2 bases, and 9 bases had no gene match. The CDR3 contains 17 residues.

This chain links TRBV30 with TRBJ1-5, with TRBD1 matching 8 bases. Germline values: CDR1 GTSNPN, CDR2 SVGIG (reference sequence). The CDR3 covers 14 residues. Losses at the gene ends were 3 bases for V and 4 bases for J; bases not matched to a gene: 5. This CDR3 reads CAWRPRTGNQPQHF. Written as DNA, the CDR3 is TGTGCCTGGAGGCCCCGGACAGGGAATCAGCCCCAGCATTTT.